The following is a T cell receptor (beta chain) sequence with its context. Its matching antigen is unknown. The data were obtained in a study of monozygotic twins with inflammatory bowel disease. Study-wide points: Distinct T cell subtypes could not be told apart.

Molecular identifiers with 6-nucleotide sample barcodes were added during cDNA synthesis via template switching. Researchers put TCRalpha and TCRbeta cDNA through two nested PCRs lasting approximately 17 and 9 cycles. TCRdb processed the 5' RACE reads again and assigns one entry to each CDR3 protein, with no DNA. The specimen's table records more than 95,000 distinct CDR3 sequences. Germline CDR1 is SGHNT and CDR2 is YYREEE (reference sequence). The CDR3 is made up of 16 amino acids. The sample was blood. The chain joins TRBV5-4 to TRBJ1-6; TCRdb calls TRBD1, which cannot be checked without DNA. This TCR came from a human donor with ulcerative colitis or Crohn's disease, or a healthy co-twin of an affected twin (not recorded which). CDR3 in amino acids: CASSWGQGALNSPLHF.